This TCR beta chain appears in the sequencing data of a study of blood T cells in healthy people across ages. Study findings and constraints: Unsorted PBMC input precluded a conclusive naive versus antigen-experienced comparison. More naive CD4+ cells and higher diversity marked long-lived donors relative to aged donors. Older individuals had lower TCR beta diversity per million T cells (the decline was roughly linear).

Of note for this clonotype: Its target is unknown. The junction departs from germline at one end; a sequencing error may be responsible.

Germline V CDR1 and CDR2: SGHAT, FQNNGV. The CDR3 loop spans 16 amino acids. Samples each yielded at least 5.5 micrograms of total RNA. Alongside a J-beta primer mix, a sample-barcoded 5' primer served in a second PCR lasting roughly 6 to 11 cycles. TCRdb itself ran the 5' RACE reads through MiXCR, one entry per CDR3 protein. The sample carries about 1.6 million distinct CDR3 sequences, approximately 32% recorded once. The chain combines TRBV11-2 with TRBJ2-1; 9 bases line up with TRBD2. The receptor was isolated from a woman under 40 in good health. Source material: blood. CDR3 sequence: CASSPIAGDSYNGQFF. DNA for the CDR3: TGTGCCAGCAGCCCTATAGCGGGGGACTCCTACAATGGGCAGTTCTTC. The whole variable domain, filled in from reference TRBV11-2 and TRBJ2-1, reads EAGVAQSPRYKIIEKRQSVAFWCNPISGHATLYWYQQILGQGPKLLIQFQNNGVVDDSQLPKDRFSAERLKGVDSTLKIQPAKLEDSAVYLCASSPIAGDSYNGQFFGPGTRLTVL.